This T cell receptor (beta chain) was captured in a study of T cell repertoires in cytomegalovirus infection. Whole-study context: Public TCR beta signatures provided an indication of both CMV infection and a matching HLA type. Findings and limits, study-wide: Pooled public TCR beta family frequency picked out CMV carriers with the relevant HLA.

TCRdb itself ran the reads through MiXCR, one entry per CDR3 protein. The table lists 900,000 to 950,000 distinct CDR3 sequences, roughly 30% of them singletons. Comment on this clonotype: Its antigen remains unknown.

Germline V CDR1 and CDR2: MNHEY, SMNVEV (reference sequence). The CDR3 has 16 residues. V gave up 7 bases and J gave up 2 bases, with 19 bases separating them. The clonotype originates from a human donor in good health (CMV status not recorded). Some clones in this sample may be carry-over from other donors' samples. The sequenced sample was cultured CD8+ T cells from PBMCs, obtained from culture after CMV antigen stimulation. The chain employs TRBV27 and TRBJ2-3, with a weak D call TRBD2 (6 bases). Written as DNA, the CDR3 is TGTGCCAGCACTCCACTCGGGGGTCGGGCCACAGATACGCAGTATTTT. Amino acids: CASTPLGGRATDTQYF.